Below, 18 T cell receptor beta chains from the same sample are listed, as sequenced in a study of blood T cell repertoires in COVID-19. The protocol was immunoSEQ multiplex PCR, while the TCRdb copy is restricted to in-frame clones and leaves out a portion. The repertoire holds around 89,000 clones, with 70% to 90% as singletons. The sample consisted of peripheral blood. These receptors originate from a man aged 50-60 years with acute or convalescent COVID-19.

The chain couples TRBV4-2 to TRBJ1-1; TRBD1 matches 8 bases. The junction had 10 bases not matched to a gene; V was cut back by 3 bases and J by 7 bases. This CDR3 region has 15 residues. Germline V gives CDR1 LGHNA, CDR2 YNFKEQ. CDR3 sequence reads: CASSHSTDRVIEAFF. The CDR3 nucleotides are TGTGCCAGCAGCCACTCCACGGACAGGGTAATTGAAGCTTTCTTT.

The chain employs TRBV11-2 and TRBJ1-1; D is undetermined. The V gene's germline CDR1 is SGHAT and CDR2 FQNNGV. The V and J ends lost 0 bases and 0 bases respectively, with 11 bases between them. CDR3 size: 16 residues. The CDR3: CASSLERAGLNTEAFF. For the CDR3, the DNA is TGTGCCAGCAGCTTAGAGCGGGCAGGCCTGAACACTGAAGCTTTCTTT. Filled out from reference TRBV11-2 and TRBJ1-1, the complete variable domain reads EAGVAQSPRYKIIEKRQSVAFWCNPISGHATLYWYQQILGQGPKLLIQFQNNGVVDDSQLPKDRFSAERLKGVDSTLKIQPAKLEDSAVYLCASSLERAGLNTEAFFGQGTRLTVV.

V and J are TRBV12-3 or TRBV12-4 and TRBJ1-3; tentative D call: TRBD1 (6 bases). The CDR3 is made up of 13 amino acids. V gave up 4 bases and J gave up 4 bases, with 8 bases separating them. CDR3 sequence: CASSWTVGNTIYF. The CDR3 coding sequence is TGTGCCAGCAGTTGGACAGTCGGAAACACCATATATTTT.

The chain carries TRBV6-1 and TRBJ1-2; no reliable D call. Germline V gene lookup returns CDR1 MNHNS and CDR2 SASEGT. This CDR3 comprises 13 residues. V lost 2 bases to trimming and J lost 7 bases, with 11 bases between them. The DNA for the CDR3 is TGTGCCAGCAGTGAACGGGGAATCGGTGGCTACACCTTC. Its translation is CASSERGIGGYTF.

The chain couples TRBV5-4 to TRBJ2-2, with TRBD1 matching over 12 bases. This CDR3 spans 17 amino acids. With 3 bases clipped from V and 12 bases from J, the junction kept 15 bases outside the gene matches. Germline V lookup: CDR1 SGHNT, CDR2 YYREEE (reference sequence). The CDR3 region has the DNA TGTGCCAGCAGCTCCTTCGGGGGACAGGGGGCAAAGGAAAAGCTGTTTTTT. Its protein product is CASSSFGGQGAKEKLFF.

The CDR3 DNA reads as TGTGCCAGCAGTGAAGCGGCCAGAAAGCGGCAGTATTTT. Its translation is CASSEAARKRQYF. V is TRBV2 and J is TRBJ2-3, with D unclear. This CDR3 has 13 amino acids. V gave up 0 bases and J gave up 11 bases, with 12 bases separating them. Germline CDR1 reads SNHLY; CDR2 reads FYNNEI.

This chain links TRBV5-1 with TRBJ2-5, with a possible D match to TRBD2 (5 bases). V was pared by 0 bases and J by 5 bases, with 11 bases between. The V gene's germline CDR1 is SGHRS and CDR2 YFSETQ. This CDR3 is built from 14 residues. The CDR3 DNA is TGCGCCAGCAGCTTGGGCGGGTCCCCGGAGACCCAGTACTTC. Encoded protein: CASSLGGSPETQYF.

Only one count was recorded for this clone. The V gene is TRBV29-1, the J gene TRBJ1-4; D not resolved. From germline, CDR1 is SQVTM and CDR2 ANQGSEA. V lost 3 bases and J lost 3, with 8 bases in between. This CDR3 has 13 amino acids. Here the CDR3 reads CSVDYGANEKLFF. The CDR3 DNA reads as TGCAGCGTTGATTACGGGGCTAATGAAAAACTGTTTTTT.

The chain combines TRBV3-1 (or the pseudogene TRBV3-2) with TRBJ2-3; 9 nucleotides line up with TRBD2. CDR1 and CDR2 from the germline V gene are LGHDT and YNNKEL (reference sequence). The CDR3 covers 16 residues. V lost 0 bases, J lost 2 bases, and 3 bases stayed unmatched. DNA of the CDR3: TGTGCCAGCAGCCAAGAGGGACTAGCAGTCACAGATACGCAGTATTTT. Its translation is CASSQEGLAVTDTQYF.

The chain has TRBV3-1 (or the pseudogene TRBV3-2) and TRBJ2-5; a possible D gene is TRBD1 (6 bases). V was trimmed by 2 bases and J by 6 bases, leaving 13 bases between them. Germline-derived CDR1 and CDR2 are LGHDT and YNNKEL (reference sequence). The CDR3 length is 14 residues. The DNA for the CDR3 is TGTGCCAGCAGCCAAAGCGCAGGGGTAAAGACCCAGTACTTC. Translating gives CASSQSAGVKTQYF.

The CDR3 DNA is TGTGCCAGCAGAGGCCTAGGATCGGCCTACGAGCAGTACTTC. It encodes CASRGLGSAYEQYF. V usage is TRBV27 and J usage is TRBJ2-7; D remains ambiguous. The germline V gene encodes CDR1 MNHEY and CDR2 SMNVEV (reference sequence). Trimming removed 6 bases at V and 2 bases at J, with 14 bases between. The CDR3 loop spans 14 amino acids.

The V gene is TRBV6-6, the J gene TRBJ1-4; the D gene is possibly TRBD1 (6 bases). CDR3 length: 14 residues. Trimming removed 6 bases from V and 3 bases from J, with 11 bases in between. Germline V gives CDR1 MNHNY, CDR2 SVGAGI (reference sequence). The CDR3 DNA reads TGTGCCAGCAGAAAGGACAGTTCTAATGAAAAACTGTTTTTT. It is translated as CASRKDSSNEKLFF.

The genes are TRBV7-8 and TRBJ1-3; 8 bases are a match to TRBD1. Germline V gives CDR1 SGHVS, CDR2 FQNEAQ. This CDR3 has 16 residues. J was trimmed by 2 bases and V by 5 bases; bases with no gene match: 8. The CDR3 region is CASSTLQGAAGNTIYF. Here the CDR3 DNA reads TGTGCCAGCAGCACCCTTCAGGGGGCGGCTGGAAACACCATATATTTT.

The V call is TRBV4-1, the J call TRBJ1-4; 7 nucleotides match TRBD1. Germline CDR1 MGHRA, CDR2 YSYEKL. This CDR3 contains 16 residues. J gave up 8 bases and V 4 bases, and 13 bases lay outside the gene matches. This CDR3 reads CASSREGGRAEEKLFF. The CDR3 coding sequence is TGCGCCAGCAGCCGGGAAGGGGGCAGGGCTGAGGAAAAACTGTTTTTT.

This clone has just one count. The chain uses TRBV3-1 (or the pseudogene TRBV3-2) and TRBJ1-2; D is ambiguous. Germline CDR1 LGHDT, CDR2 YNNKEL (reference sequence). This CDR3 has 15 amino acids. The V and J ends lost 2 bases and 7 bases respectively, with 17 bases between them. The CDR3 loop is CASSQTETQTGGYTF. The CDR3 DNA follows: TGTGCCAGCAGCCAAACCGAAACACAAACGGGTGGCTACACCTTC.

The gene calls are TRBV6-1 and TRBJ2-7; 10 positions match TRBD2. There are 18 residues in the CDR3. With 1 base clipped from V and 0 bases from J, the junction kept 9 bases outside the gene matches. The V gene's germline CDR1 is MNHNS and CDR2 SASEGT. The CDR3 DNA reads TGTGCCAGCAGTGAAGTGGGGCGGCTAGCGGGGGTCTCCTACGAGCAGTACGTC. It translates to CASSEVGRLAGVSYEQYV.

This chain links TRBV9 with TRBJ1-2; 7 bases are shared with TRBD1. V was clipped by 0 bases and J by 4 bases; unmatched bases: 6. The germline gives CDR1 SGDLS, CDR2 YYNGEE. CDR3 length equals 15 residues. CDR3 protein: CASSVGDRVSYGYTF. CDR3 bases: TGTGCCAGCAGCGTAGGTGACAGGGTCTCCTATGGCTACACCTTC.

CDR3 residues: CASGLSSLAGGFTDTQYF. For the CDR3, the DNA is TGTGCTAGTGGTTTGTCCTCCTTAGCGGGGGGCTTCACAGATACGCAGTATTTT. The V and J genes are TRBV12-5 and TRBJ2-3; 10 bases are a match to TRBD2. Germline loops: CDR1 LGHNT, CDR2 FRNRAP. Trimming at V came to 2 bases and at J to 2 bases, leaving 10 bases not matched to a gene. This CDR3 has 18 amino acids.